These 28 T cell receptor beta chains were all obtained from the same sample, sequenced in a study of T cell responses to AZD1222 COVID-19 vaccine. Sequencing used immunoSEQ multiplex PCR; TCRdb keeps in-frame clones, though not all of them. The data contain fewer than 200,000 clones, about 92% of them singletons. The specimen comprised peripheral blood, sampled on day 0 of AZD1222 vaccination. These receptors all stem from an adult in good health.

V usage is TRBV6-5 and J usage is TRBJ1-6; 8 bases match TRBD1. The length of the CDR3 is 15 residues. Germline V gene data show CDR1 as MNHEY and CDR2 as SVGAGI. With V trimmed by 4 bases and J by 7 bases, 6 bases remained unmatched. The CDR3 coding sequence is TGTGCCAGCAGTTTGGACAGGGCCCTAAATTCACCCCTCCACTTT. Encoded protein: CASSLDRALNSPLHF.

V and J are TRBV6-5 and TRBJ1-3; D gene unclear. This CDR3 is 15 amino acids long. CDR1 and CDR2 from the germline V gene are MNHEY and SVGAGI. V was clipped by 4 bases and J by 0 bases, with 10 bases between them. The CDR3 nucleotides read TGTGCCAGCAGTTTAACCCTCTTCTCTGGAAACACCATATATTTT. Protein: CASSLTLFSGNTIYF.

The chain combines TRBV10-1 with TRBJ1-1; D remains ambiguous. V lost 3 bases and J 4 bases, leaving 9 bases between the germline ends. Germline V gene sequence: CDR1 WNHNN, CDR2 SYGVQD (reference sequence). The CDR3 contains 13 residues. The CDR3 protein is CASSDYIGTEAFF. The CDR3, as DNA: TGCGCCAGCAGTGATTATATAGGCACTGAAGCTTTCTTT.

The CDR3 reads CASSSLRDRGHYGYTF. In DNA, the CDR3 is TGTGCCAGCAGTTCGCTCCGGGACAGGGGCCACTATGGCTACACCTTC. J is TRBJ1-2 and V is TRBV27, with TRBD1 matching 10 bases. V was pared by 4 bases and J by 3 bases, with 8 bases of the junction left unmatched. The CDR3 spans 16 residues. Germline loops: CDR1 MNHEY, CDR2 SMNVEV (reference sequence).

This clone was seen only once. The V call is TRBV5-1, the J call TRBJ2-7, with D unclear. The CDR3 is 13 residues long. V was cut by 4 bases and J by 3 bases, with 11 bases left in between. Germline CDR1 and CDR2: SGHRS and YFSETQ. The CDR3 DNA sequence: TGCGCCAGCAGCGGGTCTCGAGACTACGAGCAGTACTTC. As protein: CASSGSRDYEQYF.

The J gene is TRBJ1-2, the V gene TRBV30; a weak D match, TRBD1 (5 bases). This CDR3 region has 14 residues. Germline V gives CDR1 GTSNPN, CDR2 SVGIG (reference sequence). The V end was cut by 3 bases, the J end by 4 bases, with 15 bases between. The CDR3 coding sequence is TGTGCCTGGAGCGCCGGGCGGACACTCTATGGCTACACCTTC. This sequence encodes CAWSAGRTLYGYTF.

The V and J genes are TRBV3-1 (or the pseudogene TRBV3-2) and TRBJ1-3; no clear D. V was clipped by 3 bases and J by 0 bases, with 6 bases between them. Germline CDR1 LGHDT, CDR2 YNNKEL (reference sequence). This CDR3 has 14 residues. CDR3 loop: CASSQQSSGNTIYF. The CDR3 region has the DNA TGTGCCAGCAGCCAGCAGAGCTCTGGAAACACCATATATTTT.

The gene calls are TRBV7-9 and TRBJ1-5; the match to TRBD1 covers 11 bases. The trim removed 2 bases at V and 5 bases at J, leaving 5 bases unmatched. The V gene's germline CDR1 is SEHNR and CDR2 FQNEAQ (reference sequence). The CDR3 is 16 amino acids. The CDR3 here is CASSLYGTGGDQPQHF. The CDR3 region has the DNA TGTGCCAGCAGCTTATACGGGACAGGGGGAGATCAGCCCCAGCATTTT.

The chain couples TRBV20-1 to TRBJ1-6; D is unclear. This CDR3 region has 16 residues. Trimming stripped 3 bases from V and 4 bases from J, with 16 bases between. Germline V lookup: CDR1 DFQATT, CDR2 SNEGSKA (reference sequence). CDR3 loop: CSASRANLQYNSPLHF. CDR3 nucleotide sequence: TGCAGTGCTAGTCGAGCCAACCTGCAATATAATTCACCCCTCCACTTT.

CDR3 region: CASSQREGDTGELFF. The CDR3 bases are TGCGCCAGCAGCCAACGGGAGGGGGACACCGGGGAGCTGTTTTTT. This sequence joins TRBV5-1 and TRBJ2-2, with 8 nucleotides matching TRBD2. Trimming cost V 4 bases and J 3 bases; bases outside gene matches: 5. Germline V gene sequence: CDR1 SGHRS, CDR2 YFSETQ. This CDR3 is 15 amino acids long.

V usage is TRBV18 and J usage is TRBJ1-5; TRBD1 matches 7 bases. Germline loops: CDR1 KGHSH, CDR2 LQKENI. The CDR3 covers 17 residues. Trimming cost V 3 bases and J 5 bases; bases outside gene matches: 13. DNA of the CDR3: TGTGCCAGCTCACCCCTCGAGACAGGGAGGTTAGATCAGCCCCAGCATTTT. Protein product: CASSPLETGRLDQPQHF.

The chain uses TRBV7-8 and TRBJ2-3; 11 bases are shared with TRBD2. Looked up from germline, CDR1 is SGHVS and CDR2 is FQNEAQ. The CDR3 covers 20 residues. The J segment lost 2 bases and the V segment lost 0 bases, leaving 13 bases of the junction unmatched. Here the CDR3 reads CASSLARGVTGLADTDTQYF. CDR3 in DNA: TGTGCCAGCAGCTTAGCCCGAGGGGTAACGGGACTAGCGGACACAGATACGCAGTATTTT. Together with reference TRBV7-8 and TRBJ2-3, the CDR3 gives the full variable domain: GAGVSQSPRYKVAKRGQDVALRCDPISGHVSLFWYQQALGQGPEFLTYFQNEAQLDKSGLPSDRFFAERPEGSVSTLKIQRTQQEDSAVYLCASSLARGVTGLADTDTQYFGPGTRLTVL.

This chain uses TRBV19 with TRBJ2-2; 7 bases align to TRBD2. With 7 bases clipped from V and 6 bases from J, the junction kept 17 bases outside the gene matches. The CDR3 sequence is 17 residues long. Germline loops: CDR1 LNHDA, CDR2 SQIVND (reference sequence). The CDR3, as DNA: TGTGCCAGTACCCCCTGGGGGGGATGGGAGTTCGCCGGGGAGCTGTTTTTT. This sequence encodes CASTPWGGWEFAGELFF.

This rearrangement joins TRBV4-1 to TRBJ1-1, with D uncertain. This CDR3 is 15 amino acids long. V was clipped by 4 bases and J by 0 bases, with 12 bases between them. The germline V gene has CDR1 MGHRA and CDR2 YSYEKL. CDR3 sequence: CASSRTRGMNTEAFF. The CDR3 nucleotides read TGCGCCAGCAGCCGTACCAGAGGTATGAACACTGAAGCTTTCTTT.

The chain employs TRBV7-2 and TRBJ1-1; TRBD1 is a possible D gene (5 bases). CDR1 is SGHTA, CDR2 FQGNSA, per germline. V shed 1 base and J shed 8 bases, with 8 bases lying between them. This CDR3 is 12 amino acids long. CDR3 protein: CASSLDRREAFF. CDR3 in DNA: TGTGCCAGCAGCTTAGACAGGCGGGAAGCTTTCTTT. The full variable domain, with the rest looked up from reference TRBV7-2 and TRBJ1-1, is GAGVSQSPSNKVTEKGKDVELRCDPISGHTALYWYRQSLGQGLEFLIYFQGNSAPDKSGLPSDRFSAERTGGSVSTLTIQRTQQEDSAVYLCASSLDRREAFFGQGTRLTVV.

The V call is TRBV5-6, the J call TRBJ1-2; D gene ambiguous. This CDR3 contains 15 residues. Trimming removed 0 bases at V and 4 bases at J, with 13 bases between. From germline, CDR1 is SGHDT and CDR2 YYEEEE. The CDR3 is CASSLGPGGRYGYTF. Written as DNA, the CDR3 is TGTGCCAGCAGCTTGGGGCCCGGTGGACGCTATGGCTACACCTTC. The entire variable domain, with the rest obtained from reference TRBV5-6 and TRBJ1-2, is as follows: DAGVTQSPTHLIKTRGQQVTLRCSPKSGHDTVSWYQQALGQGPQFIFQYYEEEERQRGNFPDRFSGHQFPNYSSELNVNALLLGDSALYLCASSLGPGGRYGYTFGSGTRLTVV.

Details on this clone: Other DNA sequences of this sample code for an identical CDR3. This chain connects TRBV20-1 to TRBJ1-1; D uncertain. This CDR3 region has 13 residues. CDR1 DFQATT and CDR2 SNEGSKA come from the germline V gene (reference sequence). Trimming pared 3 bases from V and 1 base from J, leaving 9 bases between. The CDR3 reads CSASNSGNTEAFF. CDR3 bases: TGCAGTGCTAGTAACAGTGGGAACACTGAAGCTTTCTTT.

The V call is TRBV4-1, the J call TRBJ1-5; no clear D. The V end was cut by 3 bases, the J end by 7 bases, with 13 bases between. Germline CDR1 reads MGHRA; CDR2 reads YSYEKL. This CDR3 region has 14 residues. CDR3 sequence reads: CASSQPGSNQPQHF. DNA of the CDR3: TGCGCCAGCAGCCAGCCGGGCAGTAACCAGCCCCAGCATTTT.

J is TRBJ2-3 and V is TRBV24-1, with TRBD2 as a possible D gene (7 bases). V lost 3 bases and J 6 bases, leaving 24 bases between the germline ends. Per the germline V gene, CDR1 is KGHDR and CDR2 is SFDVKD. This CDR3 is built from 18 residues. In DNA, the CDR3 is TGTGCCACCAGTGATGCAGTCCCTGCGGGGGACACGCTGGATACGCAGTATTTT. It translates to CATSDAVPAGDTLDTQYF.

V and J are TRBV5-8 and TRBJ1-2; no reliable D call. CDR3 length equals 12 residues. Germline CDR1 SGHTS, CDR2 YDEGEE. The ends were cut back, 2 bases at V and 2 bases at J, with 4 bases in the middle. CDR3 amino acids: CASSLGNYGYTF. The DNA of the CDR3 is TGTGCCAGCAGCTTAGGGAACTATGGCTACACCTTC.

The J gene is TRBJ1-1, the V gene TRBV29-1; 9 bases match TRBD1. V lost 8 bases, J lost 4 bases, and 11 bases stayed unmatched. This CDR3 has 14 residues. From germline, CDR1 is SQVTM and CDR2 ANQGSEA. CDR3 in DNA: TGCAGCTCCCGACGGGAGGACAGGGGCACTGAAGCTTTCTTT. Encoded protein: CSSRREDRGTEAFF.

A single count supports this clone. The chain has TRBV7-9 and TRBJ1-1; D is unclear. The V and J ends lost 5 bases and 5 bases respectively, with 18 bases between them. The germline V gene has CDR1 SEHNR and CDR2 FQNEAQ (reference sequence). CDR3 length: 15 residues. CDR3 coding DNA: TGTGCCAGCAGCCAGCTGATTCCGGGAGGAACTGAAGCTTTCTTT. Amino acids: CASSQLIPGGTEAFF.

This rearrangement joins TRBV4-3 to TRBJ2-1; 11 nucleotides line up with TRBD2. Germline trimming cut 3 bases from V and 8 bases from J; bases unmatched to any gene: 9. This CDR3 comprises 16 residues. Germline V lookup: CDR1 LGHNA, CDR2 YSLEER. In DNA form, the CDR3 reads TGCGCCAGCAGCCAGGACTTAGCGGGGGGGGCAGATGAGCAGTTCTTC. Translated, it gives CASSQDLAGGADEQFF.

The rearrangement uses TRBV10-3 and TRBJ2-1; TRBD2 might be the D (6 bases). V was shortened by 10 bases and J by 2 bases, with 15 bases between the two germline ends. The CDR3 is made up of 14 amino acids. Per germline, CDR1 ENHRY and CDR2 SYGVKD. The CDR3 here is CATSGEETYNEQFF. The CDR3 DNA follows: TGTGCCACGTCGGGAGAGGAAACCTACAATGAGCAGTTCTTC.

As DNA, the CDR3 is TGTGCCAGCAGCCAAGGTGTGTGGGGGTTTGACAAAAACATTCAGTACTTC. It yields the protein CASSQGVWGFDKNIQYF. The chain couples TRBV3-1 (or the pseudogene TRBV3-2) to TRBJ2-4, with D perhaps being TRBD1 or TRBD2 (5 bases each). The CDR3 extends over 17 amino acids. Germline V CDR1 and CDR2: LGHDT, YNNKEL (reference sequence). Trimming took 1 base from V and 3 from J, leaving 16 bases between them.

This chain connects TRBV30 to TRBJ1-2; no definite D call. Trimming took off 1 base at V and 8 bases at J, with 11 bases between the two ends. Germline V CDR1 and CDR2: GTSNPN, SVGIG (reference sequence). The CDR3 sequence is 12 residues long. In nucleotides, the CDR3 is TGTGCCTGGAGTGGAGGGCTCCTCGGCTACACCTTC. This sequence encodes CAWSGGLLGYTF.

The rearrangement links TRBV6-1 to TRBJ1-2; no clear D gene. Germline V gene sequence: CDR1 MNHNS, CDR2 SASEGT. Trimming cost V 2 bases and J 2 bases, with 9 bases left between them. The CDR3 contains 14 residues. The CDR3 DNA reads TGTGCCAGCAGTGAAAGTACAGTAAACTATGGCTACACCTTC. It is translated as CASSESTVNYGYTF.

The V and J genes are TRBV7-9 and TRBJ1-6, with no clear D. The CDR3 is 16 amino acids. V lost 1 base and J 3 bases, leaving 10 bases between the germline ends. CDR1 and CDR2 from the germline V gene are SEHNR and FQNEAQ (reference sequence). The CDR3 DNA reads as TGTGCCAGCAGCTTAGAAGCCGGGTTCTATAATTCACCCCTCCACTTT. As protein: CASSLEAGFYNSPLHF.